This T cell receptor (beta chain) was found in a study of beta chain features in type 1 diabetes. TCRB transcripts that were expressed got sequenced, as all of the isolated RNA had been reverse transcribed. Each sample of naive, central memory or regulatory T cells had, on average, about 3.57 million reads. Profiled with immunoSEQ multiplex PCR; TCRdb holds only in-frame clones, not every one. The sample records under 900,000 clones, 15% to 20% being singletons. This CDR3 region has 13 residues. With 5 bases removed from V and 5 bases from J, the gap between germline ends came to 11 bases. Per germline, CDR1 PRHDT and CDR2 FYEKMQ (reference sequence).

The genes are TRBV13 and TRBJ2-3; a possible D gene is TRBD1 (5 bases). What was sequenced was naive CD4+ T cells from blood. This receptor was taken from a young woman in good health. CDR3 sequence: CASSSTRVDTQYF. CDR3 sequence (DNA): TGTGCCAGCAGCAGTACCAGGGTAGATACGCAGTATTTT. The complete variable domain, with remaining parts taken from reference TRBV13 and TRBJ2-3, reads AAGVIQSPRHLIKEKRETATLKCYPIPRHDTVYWYQQGPGQDPQFLISFYEKMQSDKGSIPDRFSAQQFSDYHSELNMSSLELGDSALYFCASSSTRVDTQYFGPGTRLTVL.